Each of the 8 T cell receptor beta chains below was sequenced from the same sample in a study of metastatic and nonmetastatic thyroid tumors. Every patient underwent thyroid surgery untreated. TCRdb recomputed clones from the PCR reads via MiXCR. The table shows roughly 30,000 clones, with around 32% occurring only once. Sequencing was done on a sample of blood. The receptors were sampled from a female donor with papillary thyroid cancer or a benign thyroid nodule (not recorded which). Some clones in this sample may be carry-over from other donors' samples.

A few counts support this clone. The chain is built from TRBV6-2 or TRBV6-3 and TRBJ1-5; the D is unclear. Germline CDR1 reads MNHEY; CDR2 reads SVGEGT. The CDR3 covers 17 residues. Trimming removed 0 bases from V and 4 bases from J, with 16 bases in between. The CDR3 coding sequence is TGTGCCAGCAGTTACTCTAATTATAGGGAGCCAAATCAGCCCCAGCATTTT. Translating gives CASSYSNYREPNQPQHF.

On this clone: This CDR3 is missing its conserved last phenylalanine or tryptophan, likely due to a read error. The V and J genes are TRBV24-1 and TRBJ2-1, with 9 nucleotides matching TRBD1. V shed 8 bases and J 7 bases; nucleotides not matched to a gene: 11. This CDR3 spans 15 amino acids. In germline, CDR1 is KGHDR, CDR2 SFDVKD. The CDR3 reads CATIDRDREINEQFL. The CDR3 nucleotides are TGTGCCACCATTGACCGGGACAGGGAGATAAATGAGCAGTTCTTG.

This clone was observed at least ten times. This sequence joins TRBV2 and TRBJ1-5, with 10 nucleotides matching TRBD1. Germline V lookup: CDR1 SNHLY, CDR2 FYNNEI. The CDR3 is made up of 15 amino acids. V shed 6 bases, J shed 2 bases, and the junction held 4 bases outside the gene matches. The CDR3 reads CASRDRGSGNQPQHF. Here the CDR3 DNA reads TGTGCCAGCAGGGACAGGGGGTCCGGCAATCAGCCCCAGCATTTT.

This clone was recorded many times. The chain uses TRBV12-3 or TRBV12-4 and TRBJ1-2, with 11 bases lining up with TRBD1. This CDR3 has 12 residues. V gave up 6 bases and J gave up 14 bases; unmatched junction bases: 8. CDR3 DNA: TGTGCCAGCAGACAAGGACAGGGGGCACAAACCTTC. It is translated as CASRQGQGAQTF.

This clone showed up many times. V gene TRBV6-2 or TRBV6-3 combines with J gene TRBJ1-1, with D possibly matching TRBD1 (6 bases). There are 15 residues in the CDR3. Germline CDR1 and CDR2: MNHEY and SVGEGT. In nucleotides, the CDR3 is TGTTCTTCACAGGACAGCAAGCGGGTGAACACTGAAGCTTTCTTT. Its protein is CSSQDSKRVNTEAFF.

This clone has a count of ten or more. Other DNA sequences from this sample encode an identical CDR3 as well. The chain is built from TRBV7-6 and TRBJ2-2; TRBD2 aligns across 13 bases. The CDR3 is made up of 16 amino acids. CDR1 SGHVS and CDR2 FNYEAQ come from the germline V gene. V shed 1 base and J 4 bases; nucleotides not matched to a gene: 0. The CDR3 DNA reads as TGTGCCAGCAGCTTAGGGACTAGCGGGAGCACCGGGGAGCTGTTTTTT. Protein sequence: CASSLGTSGSTGELFF.

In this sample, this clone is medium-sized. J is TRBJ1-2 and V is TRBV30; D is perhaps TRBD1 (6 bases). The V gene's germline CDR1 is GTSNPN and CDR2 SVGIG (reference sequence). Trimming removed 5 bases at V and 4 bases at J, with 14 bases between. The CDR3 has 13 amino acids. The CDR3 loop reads CAWDARGGYGYTF. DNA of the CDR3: TGTGCCTGGGACGCCAGGGGAGGCTATGGCTACACCTTC. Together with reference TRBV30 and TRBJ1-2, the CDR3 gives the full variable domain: SQTIHQWPATLVQPVGSPLSLECTVEGTSNPNLYWYRQAAGRGLQLLFYSVGIGQISSEVPQNLSASRPQDRQFILSSKKLLLSDSGFYLCAWDARGGYGYTFGSGTRLTVV.

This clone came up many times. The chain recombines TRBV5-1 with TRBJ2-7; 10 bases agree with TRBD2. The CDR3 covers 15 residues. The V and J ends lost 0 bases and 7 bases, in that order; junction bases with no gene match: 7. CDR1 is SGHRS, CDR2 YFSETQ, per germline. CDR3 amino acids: CASSLGVGLAQEQYF. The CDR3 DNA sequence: TGCGCCAGCAGCTTGGGGGTGGGACTAGCGCAAGAGCAGTACTTC.